These 18 T cell receptor beta chains were all obtained from the same sample, sequenced in a study of breast tumors, draining lymph nodes, adjacent tissues. TCRdb processed the multiplex PCR reads anew with MiXCR; each CDR3 protein has one entry. The sample records over 10,000 distinct CDR3 sequences, 45% to 50% being singletons. The specimen was tumor-adjacent breast tissue. These receptors were collected from a female donor with breast cancer. Some clones in this sample may be carry-over from other donors' samples.

This clonotype is labeled as hyperexpanded. This sequence joins TRBV4-1 and TRBJ2-5; D is unclear. Per the germline V gene, CDR1 is MGHRA and CDR2 is YSYEKL. V lost 1 base to trimming and J lost 5 bases, with 14 bases between them. The CDR3 covers 15 residues. The chain's CDR3 is CASSQVSTPWETQYF. The CDR3 DNA sequence: TGCGCCAGCAGCCAAGTTTCCACACCGTGGGAGACCCAGTACTTC.

This clonotype appeared many times. The rearrangement joins TRBV7-2 to TRBJ1-4, with a weak D call TRBD1 (5 bases). Looked up from germline, CDR1 is SGHTA and CDR2 is FQGNSA. The CDR3 runs to 13 residues. The V end was cut by 1 base, the J end by 8 bases, with 8 bases between. CDR3 DNA sequence: TGTGCCAGCAGCTTAGTCGGGGGGGAAAAACTGTTTTTT. As protein: CASSLVGGEKLFF.

The rearrangement joins TRBV11-2 to TRBJ2-7; the D gene could be TRBD1 or TRBD2 (5 bases each). The V gene's germline CDR1 is SGHAT and CDR2 FQNNGV. The CDR3 loop spans 15 amino acids. The germline V and J ends were trimmed by 3 bases and 5 bases, with 17 bases remaining between them. CDR3 DNA sequence: TGTGCCAGCAGCTTCCCCCCCCGGGGCGAGGACGAGCAGTACTTC. Encoded protein: CASSFPPRGEDEQYF.

This sequence joins TRBV2 and TRBJ1-5; D remains ambiguous. This CDR3 is 14 amino acids long. The germline V gene encodes CDR1 SNHLY and CDR2 FYNNEI. Trimming left V 4 bases short and J 5 bases short, with 12 bases between. CDR3 sequence reads: CASSVAGGYQPQHF. The CDR3 DNA is TGTGCCAGCAGTGTCGCCGGCGGGTATCAGCCCCAGCATTTT.

The chain employs TRBV19 and TRBJ2-2, with 15 bases matching TRBD2. Losses at the gene ends were 5 bases for V and 5 bases for J; bases not matched to a gene: 6. The length of the CDR3 is 17 residues. The germline V gene encodes CDR1 LNHDA and CDR2 SQIVND (reference sequence). CDR3 coding DNA: TGTGCCAGTAGTGCGGGACTAGCGGGAGGCGGAACCGGGGAGCTGTTTTTT. This translates into CASSAGLAGGGTGELFF.

The chain carries TRBV7-2 and TRBJ1-5; 7 bases match TRBD1. V shed 5 bases, J shed 4 bases, and the junction held 20 bases outside the gene matches. The CDR3 totals 19 residues. Germline V gives CDR1 SGHTA, CDR2 FQGNSA. In nucleotides, the CDR3 is TGTGCCAGCAGCCCCAGGGCGGGAGCTGCCGGGACAGTTAATCAGCCCCAGCATTTT. It is translated as CASSPRAGAAGTVNQPQHF.

This sequence joins TRBV20-1 and TRBJ2-7; 9 nucleotides match TRBD2. The CDR3 totals 15 residues. The germline gives CDR1 DFQATT, CDR2 SNEGSKA (reference sequence). V lost 2 bases to trimming and J lost 5 bases; unmatched junction nucleotides: 10. CDR3 DNA sequence: TGCAGTGCTAGACGATTTAGCGGGAGCGGGGACGAGCAGTACTTC. Translated: CSARRFSGSGDEQYF.

This clonotype was detected ten times or more. This chain connects TRBV5-1 to TRBJ2-2; unclear D gene. Trimming stripped 4 bases from V and 0 bases from J, with 13 bases between. Germline V gene lookup returns CDR1 SGHRS and CDR2 YFSETQ. The CDR3 spans 16 residues. Written as DNA, the CDR3 is TGCGCCAGCAGCGCGCGTCAAAACGCGAACACCGGGGAGCTGTTTTTT. This translates into CASSARQNANTGELFF.

The chain joins TRBV10-3 to TRBJ2-1, with D perhaps matching TRBD1 (6 bases). Trimming removed 10 bases from V and 0 bases from J, with 10 bases in between. The CDR3 contains 13 residues. Germline CDR1 is ENHRY and CDR2 is SYGVKD. The CDR3 reads CATLQGSYNEQFF. In DNA form, the CDR3 reads TGTGCCACCTTACAGGGCTCCTACAATGAGCAGTTCTTC.

The J gene is TRBJ2-1, the V gene TRBV9; possibly TRBD2 for D (5 bases). Per germline, CDR1 SGDLS and CDR2 YYNGEE. This CDR3 contains 15 residues. Trimming pared 2 bases from V and 0 bases from J, leaving 9 bases between. The DNA for the CDR3 is TGTGCCAGCAGCGTGAGCGGTATCTCCTACAATGAGCAGTTCTTC. Amino acids: CASSVSGISYNEQFF.

Ten or more counts support this clonotype. The chain has TRBV12-3 or TRBV12-4 and TRBJ1-5; tentative D call: TRBD1 (6 bases). Trimming took 3 bases from V and 4 from J, leaving 13 bases between them. The CDR3 loop spans 15 amino acids. CDR3 in amino acids: CASSLTGNRNQPQHF. CDR3 coding DNA: TGTGCCAGCAGTTTGACAGGAAACCGAAATCAGCCCCAGCATTTT.

This clonotype was observed at least ten times. CDR3 region: CASSHGTSGSFQYF. The DNA for the CDR3 is TGCGCCAGCAGCCACGGGACTAGCGGGAGTTTTCAGTATTTT. The chain links TRBV4-3 to TRBJ2-3; TRBD2 matches at 14 bases. Germline CDR1 is LGHNA and CDR2 is YSLEER. The CDR3 has 14 residues. With 3 bases clipped from V and 12 bases from J, the junction kept 5 bases outside the gene matches.

The rearrangement uses TRBV7-3 and TRBJ2-5, with 9 bases lining up with TRBD2. CDR1 SGHTA and CDR2 FQGTGA come from the germline V gene. CDR3 length equals 15 residues. V trimming: 3 bases; J trimming: 9 bases; junction bases outside the gene matches: 11. CDR3 sequence: CASSFGGRAPEAQYF. The DNA for the CDR3 is TGTGCCAGCAGCTTCGGCGGGAGGGCCCCGGAAGCCCAGTACTTC.

This clonotype has ten or more counts. This sequence joins TRBV6-2 or TRBV6-3 and TRBJ2-2, with D possibly called TRBD1 or TRBD2 (5 bases each). Germline V gene data show CDR1 as MNHEY and CDR2 as SVGEGT. The V gene lost 2 bases and the J gene lost 1 base, with 14 bases spanning the gap. This CDR3 region has 17 residues. CDR3 sequence: CASSYNAGTLNTGELFF. The CDR3, as DNA: TGTGCCAGCAGTTACAACGCCGGGACCCTGAACACCGGGGAGCTGTTTTTT.

The chain is built from TRBV19 and TRBJ2-2, with D possibly TRBD2 on 6 matching bases. The V end was cut by 10 bases, the J end by 6 bases, with 15 bases between. CDR1 is LNHDA, CDR2 SQIVND, per germline (reference sequence). There are 13 residues in the CDR3. This CDR3 reads CATKGTRSGELFF. DNA for the CDR3: TGTGCCACCAAGGGGACTCGGTCCGGGGAGCTGTTTTTT.

This chain connects TRBV20-1 to TRBJ2-7, with TRBD1 as a possible D gene (5 bases). Per germline, CDR1 DFQATT and CDR2 SNEGSKA (reference sequence). The CDR3 loop spans 12 amino acids. The ends were cut back, 2 bases at V and 7 bases at J, with 12 bases in the middle. CDR3 in amino acids: CSARPQGWEQYF. For the CDR3, the DNA is TGCAGTGCTAGACCTCAGGGTTGGGAGCAGTACTTC.

By sample fraction, this clonotype is medium-sized (0.01 to 0.1%). The rearrangement links TRBV30 to TRBJ1-2; 8 bases match TRBD1. The CDR3 runs to 11 residues. Losses at the gene ends were 1 base for V and 8 bases for J; bases not matched to a gene: 0. Looked up from germline, CDR1 is GTSNPN and CDR2 is SVGIG (reference sequence). The CDR3 bases are TGTGCCTGGAGTGCAGGGGGCGGCTACACCTTC. Protein product: CAWSAGGGYTF.

J is TRBJ2-2 and V is TRBV7-6, with 15 bases that match TRBD2. V was pared by 4 bases and J by 2 bases, with 8 bases of the junction left unmatched. The CDR3 consists of 19 residues. Germline loops: CDR1 SGHVS, CDR2 FNYEAQ. The CDR3 coding sequence is TGTGCCAGCAGCTCGGGACTAGCGGGAGGTTCGGGTAACACCGGGGAGCTGTTTTTT. Amino acid sequence: CASSSGLAGGSGNTGELFF.